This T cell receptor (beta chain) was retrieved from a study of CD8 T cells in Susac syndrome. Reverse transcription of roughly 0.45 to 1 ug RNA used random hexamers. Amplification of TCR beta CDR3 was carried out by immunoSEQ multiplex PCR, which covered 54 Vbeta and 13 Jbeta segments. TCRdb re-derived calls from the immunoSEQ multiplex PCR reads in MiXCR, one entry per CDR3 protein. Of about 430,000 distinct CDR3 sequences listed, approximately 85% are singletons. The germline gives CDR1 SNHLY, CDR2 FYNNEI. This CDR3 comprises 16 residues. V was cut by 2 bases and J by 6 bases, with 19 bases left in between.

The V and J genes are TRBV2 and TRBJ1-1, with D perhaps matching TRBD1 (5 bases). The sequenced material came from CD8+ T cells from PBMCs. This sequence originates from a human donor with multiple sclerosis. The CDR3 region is CASSESVAGPIPEAFF. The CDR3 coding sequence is TGTGCCAGCAGTGAATCCGTTGCGGGACCGATCCCTGAAGCTTTCTTT.